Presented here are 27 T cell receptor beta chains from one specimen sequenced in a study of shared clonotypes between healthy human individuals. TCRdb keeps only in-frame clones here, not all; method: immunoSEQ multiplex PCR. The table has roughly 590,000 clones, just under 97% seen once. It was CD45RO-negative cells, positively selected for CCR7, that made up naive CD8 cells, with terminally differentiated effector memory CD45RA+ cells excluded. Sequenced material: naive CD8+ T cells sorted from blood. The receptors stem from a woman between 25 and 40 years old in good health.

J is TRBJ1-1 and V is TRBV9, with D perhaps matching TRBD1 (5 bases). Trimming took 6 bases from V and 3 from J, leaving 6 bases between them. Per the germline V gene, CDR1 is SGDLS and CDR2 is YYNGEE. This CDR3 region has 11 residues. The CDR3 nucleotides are TGTGCCAGCAAAGGGGACACTGAAGCTTTCTTT. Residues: CASKGDTEAFF.

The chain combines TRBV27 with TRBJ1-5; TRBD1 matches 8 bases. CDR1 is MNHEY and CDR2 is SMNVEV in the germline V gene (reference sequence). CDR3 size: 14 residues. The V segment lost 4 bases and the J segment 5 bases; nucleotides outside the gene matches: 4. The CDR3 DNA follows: TGTGCCAGCAGTTGGGCAGGGGGCGATCAGCCCCAGCATTTT. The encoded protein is CASSWAGGDQPQHF.

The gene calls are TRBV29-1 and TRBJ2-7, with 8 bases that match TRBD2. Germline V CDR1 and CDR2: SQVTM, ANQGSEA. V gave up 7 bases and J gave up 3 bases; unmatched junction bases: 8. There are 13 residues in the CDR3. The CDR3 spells CSATGLALYEQYF. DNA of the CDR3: TGCAGCGCTACCGGACTAGCACTCTACGAGCAGTACTTC.

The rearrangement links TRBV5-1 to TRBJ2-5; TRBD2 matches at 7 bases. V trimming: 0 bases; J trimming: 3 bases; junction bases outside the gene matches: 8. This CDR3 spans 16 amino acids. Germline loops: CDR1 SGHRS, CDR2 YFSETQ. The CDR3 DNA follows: TGCGCCAGCAGCTTGGAGGCCAGCGGGACCGAAGAGACCCAGTACTTC. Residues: CASSLEASGTEETQYF.

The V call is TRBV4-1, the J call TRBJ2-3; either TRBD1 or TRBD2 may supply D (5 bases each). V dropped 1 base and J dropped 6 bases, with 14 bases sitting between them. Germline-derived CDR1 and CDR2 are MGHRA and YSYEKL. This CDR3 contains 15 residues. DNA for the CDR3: TGCGCCAGCAGCCAAGTTGGGTCCTGGGGGGATACGCAGTATTTT. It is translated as CASSQVGSWGDTQYF.

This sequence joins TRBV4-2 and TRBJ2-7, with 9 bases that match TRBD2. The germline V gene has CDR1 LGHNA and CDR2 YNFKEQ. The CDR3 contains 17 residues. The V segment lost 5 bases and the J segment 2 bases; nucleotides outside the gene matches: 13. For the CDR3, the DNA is TGTGCCAGCAGCGGTGAGGCTATGACTAGCGGAGCCTACGAGCAGTACTTC. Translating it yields CASSGEAMTSGAYEQYF.

The CDR3 region is CASRPNSVGPGTGELFF. The CDR3 bases are TGTGCCAGCAGGCCAAATTCGGTGGGCCCGGGCACCGGGGAGCTGTTTTTT. The V call is TRBV28, the J call TRBJ2-2; D not certain. Trimming stripped 6 bases from V and 4 bases from J, with 21 bases between. The germline CDR1 and CDR2 sequences are MDHEN and SYDVKM. The CDR3 is made up of 17 amino acids.

In nucleotides, the CDR3 is TGTGCCAGCAGCTTGGCGATACTAGGATCTTCAAATACGCAGTATTTT. Protein: CASSLAILGSSNTQYF. The chain couples TRBV5-4 to TRBJ2-3, with D perhaps TRBD2 (5 bases). V lost 0 bases and J 7 bases, leaving 18 bases between the germline ends. CDR3 length equals 16 residues. In germline, CDR1 is SGHNT, CDR2 YYREEE (reference sequence). Full variable domain (rest looked up from reference TRBV5-4 and TRBJ2-3): ETGVTQSPTHLIKTRGQQVTLRCSSQSGHNTVSWYQQALGQGPQFIFQYYREEENGRGNFPPRFSGLQFPNYSSELNVNALELDDSALYLCASSLAILGSSNTQYFGPGTRLTVL.

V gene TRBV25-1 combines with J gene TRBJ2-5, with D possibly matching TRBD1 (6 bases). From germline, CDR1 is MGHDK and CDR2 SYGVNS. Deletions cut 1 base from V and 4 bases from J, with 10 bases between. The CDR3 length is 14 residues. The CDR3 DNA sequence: TGTGCCAGCAGTGAATTCGGCAGGGGAGAGACCCAGTACTTC. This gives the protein CASSEFGRGETQYF.

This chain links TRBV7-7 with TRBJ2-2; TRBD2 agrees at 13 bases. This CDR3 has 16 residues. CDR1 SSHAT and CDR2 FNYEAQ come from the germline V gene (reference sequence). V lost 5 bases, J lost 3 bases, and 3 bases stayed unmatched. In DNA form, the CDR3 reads TGTGCCAGCAGCCGACTAGCGGGAGGTTACACCGGGGAGCTGTTTTTT. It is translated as CASSRLAGGYTGELFF.

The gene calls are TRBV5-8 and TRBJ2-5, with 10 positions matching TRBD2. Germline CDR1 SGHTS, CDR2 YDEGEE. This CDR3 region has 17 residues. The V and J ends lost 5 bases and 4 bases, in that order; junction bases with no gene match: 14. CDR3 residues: CASSPPWASGRGETQYF. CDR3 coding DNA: TGTGCCAGCAGTCCCCCCTGGGCTAGCGGGAGAGGAGAGACCCAGTACTTC.

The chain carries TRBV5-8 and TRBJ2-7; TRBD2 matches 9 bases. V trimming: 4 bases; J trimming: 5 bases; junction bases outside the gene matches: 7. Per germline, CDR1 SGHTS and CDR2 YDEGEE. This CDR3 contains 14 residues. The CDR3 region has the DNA TGTGCCAGCAGCCCCGGGACTAGCAGCGACGAGCAGTACTTC. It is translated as CASSPGTSSDEQYF. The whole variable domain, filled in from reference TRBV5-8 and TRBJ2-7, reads EAGVTQSPTHLIKTRGQQATLRCSPISGHTSVYWYQQALGLGLQFLLWYDEGEERNRGNFPPRFSGRQFPNYSSELNVNALELEDSALYLCASSPGTSSDEQYFGPGTRLTVT.

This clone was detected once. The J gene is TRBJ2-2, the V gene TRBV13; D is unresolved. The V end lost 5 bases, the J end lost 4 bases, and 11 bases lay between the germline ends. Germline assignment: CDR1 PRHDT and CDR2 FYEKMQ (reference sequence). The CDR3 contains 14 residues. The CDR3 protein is CASSDTIRTGELFF. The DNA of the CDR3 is TGTGCCAGCAGCGATACCATCCGCACCGGGGAGCTGTTTTTT.

The CDR3 coding sequence is TGTGCCAGCAGTGAAGAAATAGGAGAGGGCCCCTTGTGGACCCAGTACTTC. Protein sequence: CASSEEIGEGPLWTQYF. The genes are TRBV6-1 and TRBJ2-5; D may be TRBD2 (5 bases). In germline, CDR1 is MNHNS, CDR2 SASEGT. Trimming removed 1 base at V and 7 bases at J, with 22 bases between. The CDR3 loop spans 17 amino acids.

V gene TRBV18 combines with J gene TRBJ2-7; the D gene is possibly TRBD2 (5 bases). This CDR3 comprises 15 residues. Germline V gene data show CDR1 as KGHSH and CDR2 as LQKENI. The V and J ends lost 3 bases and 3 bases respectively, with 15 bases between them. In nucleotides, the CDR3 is TGTGCCAGCTCACCGCTGGAAGGACTCTACTACGAGCAGTACTTC. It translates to CASSPLEGLYYEQYF. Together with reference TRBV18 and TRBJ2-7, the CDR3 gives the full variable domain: NAGVMQNPRHLVRRRGQEARLRCSPMKGHSHVYWYRQLPEEGLKFMVYLQKENIIDESGMPKERFSAEFPKEGPSILRIQQVVRGDSAAYFCASSPLEGLYYEQYFGPGTRLTVT.

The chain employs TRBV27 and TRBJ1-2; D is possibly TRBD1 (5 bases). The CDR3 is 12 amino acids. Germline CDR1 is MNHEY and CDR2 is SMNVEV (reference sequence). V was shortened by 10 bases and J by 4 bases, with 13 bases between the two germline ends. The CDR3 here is CATTQDGYGYTF. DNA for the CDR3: TGTGCCACCACACAGGACGGCTATGGCTACACCTTC.

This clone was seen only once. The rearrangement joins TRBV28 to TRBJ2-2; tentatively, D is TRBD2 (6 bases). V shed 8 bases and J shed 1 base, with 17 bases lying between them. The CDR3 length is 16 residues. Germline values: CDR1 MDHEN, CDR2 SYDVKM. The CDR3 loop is CASPSGSGVNTGELFF. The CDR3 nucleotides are TGTGCCAGCCCTTCCGGTAGCGGTGTGAACACCGGGGAGCTGTTTTTT.

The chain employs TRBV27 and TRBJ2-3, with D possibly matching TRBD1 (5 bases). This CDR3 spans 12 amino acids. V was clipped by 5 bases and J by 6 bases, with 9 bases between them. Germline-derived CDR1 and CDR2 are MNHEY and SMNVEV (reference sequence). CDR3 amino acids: CASSGAGDTQYF. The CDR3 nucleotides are TGTGCCAGCAGTGGGGCAGGCGATACGCAGTATTTT.

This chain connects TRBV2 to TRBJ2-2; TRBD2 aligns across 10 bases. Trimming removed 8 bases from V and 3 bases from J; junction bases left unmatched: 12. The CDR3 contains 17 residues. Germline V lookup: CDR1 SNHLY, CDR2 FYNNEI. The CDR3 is CASHALSSGSYTGELFF. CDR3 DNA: TGTGCCAGCCACGCTTTGTCTAGCGGGAGCTACACCGGGGAGCTGTTTTTT.

The CDR3 here is CASSFTGGATGELFF. The CDR3 DNA reads as TGTGCCAGCAGTTTTACAGGGGGCGCAACCGGGGAGCTGTTTTTT. The chain uses TRBV27 and TRBJ2-2; 9 bases fit TRBD1. CDR1 is MNHEY and CDR2 is SMNVEV in the germline V gene (reference sequence). The ends lost 3 bases at V and 5 bases at J; junction bases unmatched: 4. This CDR3 has 15 residues.

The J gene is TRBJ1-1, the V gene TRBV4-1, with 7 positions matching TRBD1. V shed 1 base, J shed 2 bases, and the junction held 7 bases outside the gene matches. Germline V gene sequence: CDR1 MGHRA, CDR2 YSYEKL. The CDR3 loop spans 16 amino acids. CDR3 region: CASSQGRRQGNTEAFF. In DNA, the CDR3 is TGCGCCAGCAGCCAAGGCAGGAGACAGGGAAACACTGAAGCTTTCTTT.

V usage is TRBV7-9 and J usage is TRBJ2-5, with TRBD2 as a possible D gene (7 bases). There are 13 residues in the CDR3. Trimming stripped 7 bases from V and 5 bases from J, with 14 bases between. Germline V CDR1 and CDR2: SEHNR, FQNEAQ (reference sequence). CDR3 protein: CASTLGGVETQYF. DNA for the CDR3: TGTGCCAGCACCCTAGGGGGGGTTGAGACCCAGTACTTC.

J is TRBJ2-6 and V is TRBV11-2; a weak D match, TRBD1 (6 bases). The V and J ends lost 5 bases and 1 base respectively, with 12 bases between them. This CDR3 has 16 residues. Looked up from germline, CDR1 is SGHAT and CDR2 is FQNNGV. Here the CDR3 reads CASSPGVTSGANVLTF. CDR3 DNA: TGTGCCAGCAGCCCAGGGGTGACTTCTGGGGCCAACGTCCTGACTTTC.

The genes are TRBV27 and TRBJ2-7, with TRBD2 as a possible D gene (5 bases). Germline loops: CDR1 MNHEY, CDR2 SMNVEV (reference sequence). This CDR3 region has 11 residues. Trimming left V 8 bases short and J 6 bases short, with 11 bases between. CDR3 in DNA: TGTGCCAGCGGGAGAAGTGGCGAGCAGTACTTC. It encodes CASGRSGEQYF.

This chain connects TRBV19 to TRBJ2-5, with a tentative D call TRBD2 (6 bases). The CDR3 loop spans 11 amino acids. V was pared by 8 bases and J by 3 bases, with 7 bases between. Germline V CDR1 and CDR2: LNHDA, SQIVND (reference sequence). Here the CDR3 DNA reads TGTGCCAGTGGCGGGGAAGAGACCCAGTACTTC. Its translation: CASGGEETQYF.

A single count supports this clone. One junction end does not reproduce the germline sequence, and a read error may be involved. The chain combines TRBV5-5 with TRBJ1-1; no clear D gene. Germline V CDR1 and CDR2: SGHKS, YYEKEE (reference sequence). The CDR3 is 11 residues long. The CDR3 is CASSFSDSRMF. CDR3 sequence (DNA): TGTGCCAGCAGCTTTTCCGATTCCCGGATGTTT.

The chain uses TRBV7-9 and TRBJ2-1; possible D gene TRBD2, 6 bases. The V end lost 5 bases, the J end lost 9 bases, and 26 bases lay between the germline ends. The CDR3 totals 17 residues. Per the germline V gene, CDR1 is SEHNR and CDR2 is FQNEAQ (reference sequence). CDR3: CASSQPDPDGGLGEQFF. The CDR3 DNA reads TGTGCCAGCAGCCAACCTGACCCGGACGGAGGGCTCGGTGAGCAGTTCTTC.